The rows below give T cell receptor beta chains drawn from one sample of a study. TCRdb recomputed calls from the 5' RACE reads with MiXCR, one row per CDR3 protein. The data hold about 5,800 distinct CDR3 sequences, with approximately 30% observed a single time. Sequenced sample: memory CD4+ T cells sorted from a lymph node. The source of these receptors is a female donor with breast cancer. Each CDR3 is given with its conserved first and last residue. D genes are given only for firm matches. Some rows have no size entry. The others give once, few or many, or a class for an expanded clone.

>TRBJ2-7|-|TRBV25-1|-
TGTGCCAGCAGTGGCGGGGAGAACTACGAGCAGTACTTC
CASSGGENYEQYF
>TRBJ2-5|few|TRBV4-2|TRBD2
TGTGCCAGCAGCCAAGGTGTAGCGGGAGCGGGGGGGGAGACCCAGTACTTC
CASSQGVAGAGGETQYF
>TRBJ2-1|many|TRBV7-8|-
TGTGCCAGCAGCTTTCCACAGGGCAATGAGCAGTTCTTC
CASSFPQGNEQFF
>TRBJ2-7|-|TRBV5-1|-
TGCGCCAGCAGCTTGGGCCCCGGGACCTACGAGCAGTACTTC
CASSLGPGTYEQYF
>TRBJ1-1|once|TRBV7-9|-
TGTGCCAGCAGCTTAGAACACCTTGAAGCTTTCTTT
CASSLEHLEAFF
>TRBJ2-7|many|TRBV4-1|TRBD1
TGCGCCAGCAGCCAAGCCCAGATTACGTTGGGACAGGGGTACGAGCAGTACTTC
CASSQAQITLGQGYEQYF
>TRBJ2-1|medium-sized|TRBV7-9|-
TGTGCCAGCAGTCCGGACAGAAATGAGCAGTTCTTC
CASSPDRNEQFF
>TRBJ1-5|medium-sized|TRBV10-1|-
TGCGCCAGCAGTGATACCAATCAGCCCCAGCATTTT
CASSDTNQPQHF
>TRBJ2-1|-|TRBV10-2|-
TGCGCCAGCACCTCTAGGGGTGGTTTCTCCAGTGATGAGCAGTTCTTC
CASTSRGGFSSDEQFF
>TRBJ2-2|-|TRBV27|-
TGTGCCAGCAGCTTATCCCGAAGACAGATGAGCACCGGGGAGCTGTTTTTT
CASSLSRRQMSTGELFF
>TRBJ1-1|-|TRBV6-5|-
TGTACCAGCAGCAAAAAAGAACAGAGGGGCACTGAAGCTTTCTTT
CTSSKKEQRGTEAFF
>TRBJ1-6|-|TRBV21-1|-
TGTGCCAGCAGCAAAGGGGCAGGGACTAAATCACCCCTCCACTTT
CASSKGAGTKSPLHF
>TRBJ2-1|medium-sized|TRBV20-1|-
TGCAGCCCGGGTCGAAGGTCCTACAATGAGCAGTTCTTC
CSPGRRSYNEQFF
>TRBJ1-1|many|TRBV4-1|-
TGCGCCAGCAGCCAAGCCCGGGGGGGAATGAACACTGAAGCTTTCTTT
CASSQARGGMNTEAFF
>TRBJ2-2|medium-sized|TRBV12-3/TRBV12-4|TRBD1
TGTGCCAGCAGCTTCATGACAGGGGGCTATTCCGGGGAGCTGTTTTTT
CASSFMTGGYSGELFF
>TRBJ2-5|many|TRBV14|-
TGTGCCAGCAGCCGGGGACTGCTCCAAGAGACCCAGTACTTC
CASSRGLLQETQYF
>TRBJ1-2|-|TRBV4-1|-
TGCGCCAGCAGCCAAGTTCCGGTAAGCAGGGCCAACTATGGCTACACCTTC
CASSQVPVSRANYGYTF
>TRBJ2-3|-|TRBV2|-
TGTGCCAGCAGGGGGGCTTTCGCGACCTCCACAGATACGCAGTATTTT
CASRGAFATSTDTQYF
>TRBJ2-1|-|TRBV11-2|-
TGTGCCAGCAGCTCGATATACCGGGACATACCTTGGCCACACAATGAGCAGTTCTTC
CASSSIYRDIPWPHNEQFF
>TRBJ1-5|many|TRBV19|-
TGTGCCAGTAGTATGTACAGTGGGGGCAATCAGCCCCAGCATTTT
CASSMYSGGNQPQHF
>TRBJ2-5|many|TRBV10-3|-
TGTGCCATCAGCCGCCCGGGAGAGACCCAGTACTTC
CAISRPGETQYF
>TRBJ1-5|-|TRBV12-3/TRBV12-4|-
TGTGCCAGCAGTTTAGCGGGACCTTCTAGTCCCCAGCATTTT
CASSLAGPSSPQHF
>TRBJ1-2|medium-sized|TRBV7-9|-
TGTGCCAGCATGCGGACGGACTCATATGGCTACACCTTC
CASMRTDSYGYTF
>TRBJ2-3|-|TRBV20-1|-
TGCAGTGCTAGAGTTGGGCTTAGTCTTACAGATACGCAGTATTTT
CSARVGLSLTDTQYF
>TRBJ2-1|few|TRBV20-1|-
TGCAGTGCTAGGGAAGGGGGAGACAACAATGAGCAGTCCTTC
CSAREGGDNNEQSF
>TRBJ2-5|many|TRBV4-1|-
TGCGCCAGCAGCCAACCTAAGCGCAGGGAGACCCAGTACTTC
CASSQPKRRETQYF
>TRBJ1-2|-|TRBV4-2|TRBD1
TGTGCCAGCAGCCACGATAACAGGGGAAGAGGCTACACCTTC
CASSHDNRGRGYTF
>TRBJ2-3|-|TRBV6-5|TRBD2
TGTGCCAGTAGTGACCTGCCGGGACTAGGTACAGATACGCGGTATTTT
CASSDLPGLGTDTRYF
>TRBJ2-7|large|TRBV20-1|-
TGCAGTGCTAGAGGGGACAACTACGAGCAGTACTTC
CSARGDNYEQYF
>TRBJ2-1|-|TRBV27|-
TGTGCCAGCAGTTCCGCGGGTTCCTACAATGAGCAGTTCTTC
CASSSAGSYNEQFF
>TRBJ2-7|few|TRBV6-1|TRBD2
TGTGCCAGCAGTGACCTTGGGGGGGCCTACGAGCAGTACTTC
CASSDLGGAYEQYF
>TRBJ1-3|few|TRBV11-2|-
TGTGCCAGCAGAGCGTTGGACTCTGGAAACACCATATATTTT
CASRALDSGNTIYF
>TRBJ2-5|medium-sized|TRBV11-2|TRBD2
TGTGCCAGCCGACCGCTACGGCTAGCGGGGGAAGAGACCCAGTACTTC
CASRPLRLAGEETQYF
>TRBJ2-7|few|TRBV10-3|-
TGTGCCATCAGTGAGTCGGACAGAACCTACGAGCAGTACTTC
CAISESDRTYEQYF
>TRBJ1-2|-|TRBV12-3/TRBV12-4|-
TGTGCCAGCAGTTTCACTGTACTGGGACTGACGGGCGGTGGCTACACCTTC
CASSFTVLGLTGGGYTF
>TRBJ2-5|large|TRBV5-1|TRBD2
TGCGCCAGCAGCTTGTTGCCTAGCGGGGGGGCGGAGACCCAGTACTTC
CASSLLPSGGAETQYF
>TRBJ1-2|medium-sized|TRBV7-9|TRBD1
TGTGCCAGCAGCTTAAGTGACAGGGGGCTCTATGGCTACACCTTC
CASSLSDRGLYGYTF